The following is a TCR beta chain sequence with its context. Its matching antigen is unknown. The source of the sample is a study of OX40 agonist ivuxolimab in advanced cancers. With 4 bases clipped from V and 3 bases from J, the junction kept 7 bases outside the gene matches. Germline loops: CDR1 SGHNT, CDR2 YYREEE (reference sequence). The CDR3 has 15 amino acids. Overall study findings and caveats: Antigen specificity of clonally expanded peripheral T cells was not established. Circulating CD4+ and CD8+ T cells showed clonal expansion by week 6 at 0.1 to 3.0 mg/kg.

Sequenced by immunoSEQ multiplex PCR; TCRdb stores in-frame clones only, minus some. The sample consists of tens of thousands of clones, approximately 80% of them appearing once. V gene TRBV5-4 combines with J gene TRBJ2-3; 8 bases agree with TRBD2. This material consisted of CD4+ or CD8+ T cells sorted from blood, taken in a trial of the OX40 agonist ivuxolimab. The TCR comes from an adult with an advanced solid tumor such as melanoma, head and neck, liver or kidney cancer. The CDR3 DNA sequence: TGTGCCAGCAGCCTCAGCGGGGGTGGGACAGATACGCAGTATTTT. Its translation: CASSLSGGGTDTQYF.